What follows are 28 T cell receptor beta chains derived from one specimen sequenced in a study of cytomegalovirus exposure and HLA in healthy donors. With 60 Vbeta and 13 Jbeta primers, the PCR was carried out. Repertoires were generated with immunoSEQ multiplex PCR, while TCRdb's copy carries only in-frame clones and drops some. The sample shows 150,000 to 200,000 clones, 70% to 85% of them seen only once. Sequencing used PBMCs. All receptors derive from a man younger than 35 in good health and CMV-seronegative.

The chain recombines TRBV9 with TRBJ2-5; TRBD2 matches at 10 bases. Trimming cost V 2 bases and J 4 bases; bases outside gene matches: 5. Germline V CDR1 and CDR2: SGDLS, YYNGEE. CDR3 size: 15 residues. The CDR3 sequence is CASSVTRLAGETQYF. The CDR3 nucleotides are TGTGCCAGCAGCGTTACCAGACTAGCGGGAGAGACCCAGTACTTC.

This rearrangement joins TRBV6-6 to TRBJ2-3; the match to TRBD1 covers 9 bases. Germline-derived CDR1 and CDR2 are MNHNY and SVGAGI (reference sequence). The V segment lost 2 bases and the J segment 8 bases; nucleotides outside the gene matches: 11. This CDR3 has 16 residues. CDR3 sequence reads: CASSYTGTGSPGTQYF. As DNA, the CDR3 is TGTGCCAGCAGTTACACCGGGACAGGGAGTCCGGGTACGCAGTATTTT.

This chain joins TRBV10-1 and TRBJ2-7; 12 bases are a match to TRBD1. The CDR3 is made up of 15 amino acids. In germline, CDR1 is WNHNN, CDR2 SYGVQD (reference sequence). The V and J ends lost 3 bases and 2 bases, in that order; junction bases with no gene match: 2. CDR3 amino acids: CASSDGTGGTYEQYF. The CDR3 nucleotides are TGCGCCAGCAGTGACGGGACAGGGGGCACCTACGAGCAGTACTTC.

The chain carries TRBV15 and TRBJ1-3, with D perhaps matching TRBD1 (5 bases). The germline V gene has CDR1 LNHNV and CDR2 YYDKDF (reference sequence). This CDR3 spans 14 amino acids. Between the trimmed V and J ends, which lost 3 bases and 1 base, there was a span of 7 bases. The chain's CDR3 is CATSSRGSGNTIYF. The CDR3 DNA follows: TGTGCCACCAGCAGCCGGGGGTCTGGAAACACCATATATTTT. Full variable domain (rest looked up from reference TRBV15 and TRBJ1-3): DAMVIQNPRYQVTQFGKPVTLSCSQTLNHNVMYWYQQKSSQAPKLLFHYYDKDFNNEADTPDNFQSRRPNTSFCFLDIRSPGLGDTAMYLCATSSRGSGNTIYFGEGSWLTVV.

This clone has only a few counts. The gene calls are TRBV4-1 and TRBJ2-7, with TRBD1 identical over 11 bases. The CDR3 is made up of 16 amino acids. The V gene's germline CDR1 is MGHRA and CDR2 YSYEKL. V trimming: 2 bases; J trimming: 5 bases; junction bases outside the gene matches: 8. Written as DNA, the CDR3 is TGCGCCAGCAGCCAATCCGCCGGGACAGGGGGGGACGAGCAGTACTTC. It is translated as CASSQSAGTGGDEQYF.

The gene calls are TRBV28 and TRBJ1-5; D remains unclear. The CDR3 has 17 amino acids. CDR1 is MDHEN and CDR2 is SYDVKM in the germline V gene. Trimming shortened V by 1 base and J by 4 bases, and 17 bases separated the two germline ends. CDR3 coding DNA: TGTGCCAGCAGTTTATTCTCGGACTTACGGGGTAATCAGCCCCAGCATTTT. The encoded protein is CASSLFSDLRGNQPQHF.

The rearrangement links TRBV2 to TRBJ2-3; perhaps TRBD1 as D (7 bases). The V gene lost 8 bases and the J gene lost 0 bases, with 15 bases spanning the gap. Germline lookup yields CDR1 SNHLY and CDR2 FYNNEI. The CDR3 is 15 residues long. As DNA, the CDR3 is TGTGCCAGCGTAGCGGAGGGGGCTAGCACAGATACGCAGTATTTT. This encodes CASVAEGASTDTQYF.

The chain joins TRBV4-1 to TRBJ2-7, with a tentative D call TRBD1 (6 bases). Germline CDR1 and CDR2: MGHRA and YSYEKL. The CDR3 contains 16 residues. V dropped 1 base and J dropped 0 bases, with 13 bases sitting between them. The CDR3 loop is CASSQGQGPISYEQYF. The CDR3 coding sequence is TGCGCCAGCAGCCAAGGGCAGGGGCCCATCTCCTACGAGCAGTACTTC.

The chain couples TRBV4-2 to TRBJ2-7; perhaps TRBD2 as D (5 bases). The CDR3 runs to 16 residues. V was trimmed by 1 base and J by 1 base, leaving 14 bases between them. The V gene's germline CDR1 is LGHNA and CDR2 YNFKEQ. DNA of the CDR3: TGTGCCAGCAGCCAAGCTGGCACTAGGGAATCCTACGAGCAGTACTTC. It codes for CASSQAGTRESYEQYF.

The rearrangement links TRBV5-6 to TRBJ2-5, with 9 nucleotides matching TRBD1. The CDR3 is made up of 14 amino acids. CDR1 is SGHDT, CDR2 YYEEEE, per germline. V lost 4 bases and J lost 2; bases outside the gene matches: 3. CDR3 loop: CASSRGTGQETQYF. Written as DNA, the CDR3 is TGTGCCAGCAGCCGGGGGACAGGGCAAGAGACCCAGTACTTC.

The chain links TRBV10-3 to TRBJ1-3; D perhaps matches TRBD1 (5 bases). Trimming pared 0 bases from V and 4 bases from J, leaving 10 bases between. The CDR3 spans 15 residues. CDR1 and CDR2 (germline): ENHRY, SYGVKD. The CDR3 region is CAISESWGDGNTIYF. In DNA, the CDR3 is TGTGCCATCAGTGAGTCCTGGGGCGACGGAAACACCATATATTTT.

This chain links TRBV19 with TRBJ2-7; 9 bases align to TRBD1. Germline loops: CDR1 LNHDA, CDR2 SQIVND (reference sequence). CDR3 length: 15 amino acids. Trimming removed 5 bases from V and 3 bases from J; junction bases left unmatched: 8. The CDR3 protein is CASSSGTGSNYEQYF. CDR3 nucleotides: TGTGCCAGTAGTTCCGGGACAGGGTCCAACTACGAGCAGTACTTC.

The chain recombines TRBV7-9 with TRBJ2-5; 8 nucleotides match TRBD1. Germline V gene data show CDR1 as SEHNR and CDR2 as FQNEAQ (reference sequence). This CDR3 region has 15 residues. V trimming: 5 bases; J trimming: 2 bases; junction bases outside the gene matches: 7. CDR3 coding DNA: TGTGCCAGCAGCCCCAGGACAGGGAGTCAAGAGACCCAGTACTTC. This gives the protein CASSPRTGSQETQYF.

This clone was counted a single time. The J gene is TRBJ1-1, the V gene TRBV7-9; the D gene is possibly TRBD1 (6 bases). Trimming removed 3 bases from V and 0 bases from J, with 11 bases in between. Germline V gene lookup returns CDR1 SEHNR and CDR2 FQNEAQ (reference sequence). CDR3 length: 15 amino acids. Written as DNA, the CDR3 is TGTGCCAGCAGCTTTCTTACAGGGATGAACACTGAAGCTTTCTTT. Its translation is CASSFLTGMNTEAFF.

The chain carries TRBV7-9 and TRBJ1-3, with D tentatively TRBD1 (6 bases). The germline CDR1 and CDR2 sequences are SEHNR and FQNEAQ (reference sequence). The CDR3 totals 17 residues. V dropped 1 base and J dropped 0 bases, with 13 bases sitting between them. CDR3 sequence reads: CASSLGGGGSSGNTIYF. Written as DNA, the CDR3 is TGTGCCAGCAGCTTAGGCGGCGGGGGCAGCTCTGGAAACACCATATATTTT.

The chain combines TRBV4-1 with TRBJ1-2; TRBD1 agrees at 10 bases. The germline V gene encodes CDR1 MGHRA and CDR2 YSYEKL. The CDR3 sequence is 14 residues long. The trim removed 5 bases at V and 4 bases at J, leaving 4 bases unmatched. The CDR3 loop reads CASSMGQGSYGYTF. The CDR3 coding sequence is TGCGCCAGCAGCATGGGACAGGGGAGCTATGGCTACACCTTC.

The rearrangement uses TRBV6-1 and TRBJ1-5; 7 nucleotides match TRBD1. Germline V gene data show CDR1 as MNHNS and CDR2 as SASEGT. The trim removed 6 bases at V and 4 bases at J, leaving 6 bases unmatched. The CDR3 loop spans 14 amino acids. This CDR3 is CASRLGQINQPQHF. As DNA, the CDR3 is TGTGCCAGCAGACTGGGACAGATTAATCAGCCCCAGCATTTT.

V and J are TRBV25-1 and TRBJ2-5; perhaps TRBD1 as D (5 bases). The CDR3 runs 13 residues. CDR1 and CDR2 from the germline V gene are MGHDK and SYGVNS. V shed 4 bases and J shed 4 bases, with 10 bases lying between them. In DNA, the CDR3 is TGTGCCAGCAGTGGGGCAGGGCGAGAGACCCAGTACTTC. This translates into CASSGAGRETQYF.

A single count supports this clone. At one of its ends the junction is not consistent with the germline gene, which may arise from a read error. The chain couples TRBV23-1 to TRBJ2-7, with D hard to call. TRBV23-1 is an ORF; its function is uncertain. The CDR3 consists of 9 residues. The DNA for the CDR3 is TGCGCCAGCAGTCCCCTGGGCACCTTT. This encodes CASSPLGTF.

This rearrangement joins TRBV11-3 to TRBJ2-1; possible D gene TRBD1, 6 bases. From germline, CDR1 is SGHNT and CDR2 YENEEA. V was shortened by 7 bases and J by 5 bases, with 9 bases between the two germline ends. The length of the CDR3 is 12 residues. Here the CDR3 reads CASTRTDNEQFF. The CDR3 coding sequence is TGTGCCAGCACCAGGACAGACAATGAGCAGTTCTTC.

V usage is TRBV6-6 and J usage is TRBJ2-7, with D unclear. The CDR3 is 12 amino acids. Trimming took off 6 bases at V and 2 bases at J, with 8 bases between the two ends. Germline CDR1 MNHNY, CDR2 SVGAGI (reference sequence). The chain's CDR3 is CASSHIPYEQYF. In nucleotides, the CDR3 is TGTGCCAGCAGCCACATACCCTACGAGCAGTACTTC.

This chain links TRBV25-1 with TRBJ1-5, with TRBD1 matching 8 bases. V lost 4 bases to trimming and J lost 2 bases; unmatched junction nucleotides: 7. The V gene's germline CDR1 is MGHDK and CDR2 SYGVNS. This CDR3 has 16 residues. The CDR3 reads CASSGQGLSGNQPQHF. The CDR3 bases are TGTGCCAGCAGTGGACAGGGGCTAAGTGGCAATCAGCCCCAGCATTTT.

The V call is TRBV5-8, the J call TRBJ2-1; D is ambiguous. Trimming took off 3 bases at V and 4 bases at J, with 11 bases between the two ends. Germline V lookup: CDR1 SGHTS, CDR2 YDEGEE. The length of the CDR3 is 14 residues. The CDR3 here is CASSSGSLYNEQFF. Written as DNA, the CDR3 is TGTGCCAGCAGCTCCGGGTCCCTATACAATGAGCAGTTCTTC.

The CDR3 bases are TGTGCCAGCAGCCAGAGCGGGGGGCTAAACGGGGAGCAGTACTTC. It encodes CASSQSGGLNGEQYF. The chain carries TRBV11-2 and TRBJ2-7, with 9 bases matching TRBD2. CDR3 length: 15 amino acids. Germline V gene data show CDR1 as SGHAT and CDR2 as FQNNGV. With V trimmed by 5 bases and J by 7 bases, 12 bases remained unmatched.

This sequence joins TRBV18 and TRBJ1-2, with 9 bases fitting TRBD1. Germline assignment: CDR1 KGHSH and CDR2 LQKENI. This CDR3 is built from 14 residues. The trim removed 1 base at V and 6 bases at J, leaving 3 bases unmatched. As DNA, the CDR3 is TGTGCCAGCTCACCACAGGGACAGGGTCATGGCTACACCTTC. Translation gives CASSPQGQGHGYTF.

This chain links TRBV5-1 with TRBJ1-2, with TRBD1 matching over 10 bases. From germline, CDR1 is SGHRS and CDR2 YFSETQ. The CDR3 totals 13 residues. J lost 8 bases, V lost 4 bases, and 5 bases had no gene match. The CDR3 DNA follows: TGCGCCAGCAGCGCGACAGGGGGCGACGGCTACACCTTC. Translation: CASSATGGDGYTF.

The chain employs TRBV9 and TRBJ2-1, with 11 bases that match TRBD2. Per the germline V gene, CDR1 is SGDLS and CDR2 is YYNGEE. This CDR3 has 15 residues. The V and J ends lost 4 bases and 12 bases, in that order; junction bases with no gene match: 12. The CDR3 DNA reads TGTGCCAGCAGCTTTACTAGCGGGGGAGGGGTTGGGCAGTTCTTC. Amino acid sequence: CASSFTSGGGVGQFF.

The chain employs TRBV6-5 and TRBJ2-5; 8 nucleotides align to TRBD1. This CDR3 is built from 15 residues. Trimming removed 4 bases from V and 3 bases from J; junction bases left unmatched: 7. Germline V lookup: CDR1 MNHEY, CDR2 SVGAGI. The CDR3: CASSLAGQGKETQYF. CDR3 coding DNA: TGTGCCAGCAGTTTGGCAGGACAGGGAAAAGAGACCCAGTACTTC.